This T cell receptor (beta chain) comes out of a study of blood T cell repertoires in COVID-19. Method: immunoSEQ multiplex PCR; TCRdb's copy keeps in-frame clones and lacks some. This table holds some 380,000 clones, around 90% found once. Trimming removed 7 bases at V and 4 bases at J, with 15 bases between. The CDR3 is made up of 14 amino acids. Germline-derived CDR1 and CDR2 are SGHVS and FQNEAQ. V is TRBV7-8 and J is TRBJ2-3, with D maybe TRBD2 (5 bases). The sequenced material came from peripheral blood. The TCR originated in a man between 18 and 29 years old with active or convalescent COVID-19. The CDR3 coding sequence is TGTGCCAGCAAACCACAGTACGGGGCAGATACGCAGTATTTT. It translates to CASKPQYGADTQYF.